The 3 T cell receptor beta chains presented below share a single source sample, sequenced in a study of regulatory T cells in long-lasting Graves disease. TCR beta libraries were built with iRepertoire HTBI primers and Arm-PCR of CDR3 regions. TCRdb re-called the multiplex PCR reads with MiXCR, one entry per CDR3 protein. The sample yields 200,000 to 300,000 distinct CDR3 sequences, 20% seen once. Noted time point: newly diagnosed GD, antithyroid drugs for less than 3 months. RNA extracted from PBMCs served as the sequencing template. The source was peripheral blood mononuclear cells (PBMCs), collected at new diagnosis, from a patient treated with antithyroid drugs. The receptors were sampled from a female donor with Graves disease.

This clonotype was recorded many times. J is TRBJ2-1 and V is TRBV7-2, with 12 bases lining up with TRBD2. V shed 5 bases and J 4 bases; nucleotides not matched to a gene: 6. Germline V gene lookup returns CDR1 SGHTA and CDR2 FQGNSA. This CDR3 spans 16 amino acids. The CDR3 coding sequence is TGTGCCAGCAGCGGGCCGACTAGCGGGAGTTACAATGAGCAGTTCTTC. As protein: CASSGPTSGSYNEQFF.

This clonotype was detected many times. The rearrangement links TRBV7-2 to TRBJ2-1; D is ambiguous. The CDR3 has 14 residues. The ends were cut back, 2 bases at V and 6 bases at J, with 11 bases in the middle. Germline values: CDR1 SGHTA, CDR2 FQGNSA. The CDR3 reads CASSLMMAANEQFF. Written as DNA, the CDR3 is TGTGCCAGCAGCTTAATGATGGCGGCCAATGAGCAGTTCTTC.

This clonotype was seen ten or more times. The chain employs TRBV28 and TRBJ1-2; D not certain. This CDR3 has 11 amino acids. Trimming removed 4 bases at V and 5 bases at J, with 5 bases between. CDR1 is MDHEN, CDR2 SYDVKM, per germline. The CDR3 is CASSSKYGYTF. The DNA for the CDR3 is TGTGCCAGCAGTTCGAAATATGGCTACACCTTC.